This T cell receptor (beta chain) was found in a study of T cells in Graves' hyperthyroidism and ophthalmopathy. Using RNA transcripts as the source, TCR beta CDR3 regions were amplified. TCR CDR3 underwent first-round RT-PCR with the HTBI primer set. From the multiplex PCR reads, TCRdb called clonotypes with MiXCR, one entry per CDR3 protein. Of 450,000 to 650,000 distinct CDR3 sequences listed, about 14% are singletons. This CDR3 has 13 residues. CDR1 and CDR2 from the germline V gene are SGHRS and YFSETQ. Trimming pared 4 bases from V and 2 bases from J, leaving 9 bases between. This clonotype was counted ten times or more.

The chain employs TRBV5-1 and TRBJ1-2; possibly TRBD1 for D (5 bases). Sequences were obtained from blood. This receptor was identified in a woman between 18 and 29 years old with Graves' ophthalmopathy. CDR3 in DNA: TGCGCCAGCAGCATGACAGTAAACTATGGCTACACCTTC. This translates into CASSMTVNYGYTF.